The rows below give T cell receptor beta chains drawn from one sample of a study of cytomegalovirus exposure and HLA in healthy donors. Only in-frame clones appear in the TCRdb table, and some are missing; sequencing was by immunoSEQ multiplex PCR. This sample yields 170,000 or so clones, of which around four fifths are seen a single time; roughly 5.2% belongs to the top ten. Sequenced input: PBMCs. These receptors were obtained from a girl aged 5 to 17 in good health and CMV-seropositive. CDR3s include the opening cysteine and the closing phenylalanine or tryptophan. The order of the fields is J gene, V gene, CDR3 length, CDR3 protein.

j_gene: TRBJ2-4
v_gene: TRBV4-1
len: 19
CDR3aa: CASSQESNEGAGTKNIQYF

j_gene: TRBJ2-5
v_gene: TRBV7-9
len: 13
CDR3aa: CSGGLAGRETQYF

j_gene: TRBJ2-2
v_gene: TRBV11-2
len: 16
CDR3aa: CASSFTPRGSGGELFF

j_gene: TRBJ2-3
v_gene: TRBV4-1
len: 16
CDR3aa: CASSRSGGDITDTQYF

j_gene: TRBJ1-6
v_gene: TRBV25-1
len: 14
CDR3aa: CASSEEQGYSPLHF

j_gene: TRBJ2-2
v_gene: TRBV19
len: 15
CDR3aa: CASSIAGGYTGELFF

j_gene: TRBJ1-5
v_gene: TRBV5-3
len: 16
CDR3aa: CARSLNLPRGNQPQHF

j_gene: TRBJ1-2
v_gene: TRBV2
len: 13
CDR3aa: CASSERGRHGYTF

j_gene: TRBJ2-7
v_gene: TRBV6-6
len: 14
CDR3aa: CASSYDRGLYEQYF

j_gene: TRBJ1-5
v_gene: TRBV4-1
len: 12
CDR3aa: CASSQGGQPQHF

j_gene: TRBJ1-1
v_gene: TRBV9
len: 13
CDR3aa: CASSVGTSTEAFF

j_gene: TRBJ1-1
v_gene: TRBV5-1
len: 14
CDR3aa: CASSLSGRVTEAFF

j_gene: TRBJ2-7
v_gene: TRBV21-1
len: 16
CDR3aa: CASSNGGDRGIDEQYF

j_gene: TRBJ1-1
v_gene: TRBV6-5
len: 14
CDR3aa: CASSSGTGGSEAFF

j_gene: TRBJ2-6
v_gene: TRBV6-6
len: 13
CDR3aa: CASSLTGANVLTF

j_gene: TRBJ1-1
v_gene: TRBV2
len: 17
CDR3aa: CASSEEQGGRGPVEAFF

j_gene: TRBJ2-3
v_gene: TRBV19
len: 14
CDR3aa: CASSTTGQARTQYF

j_gene: TRBJ1-3
v_gene: TRBV14
len: 17
CDR3aa: CASSQINRGYSGNTIYF

j_gene: TRBJ2-1
v_gene: TRBV9
len: 13
CDR3aa: CASSVYRGDEQFF

j_gene: TRBJ1-1
v_gene: TRBV4-2
len: 15
CDR3aa: CASSQKSRDYTEAFF

j_gene: TRBJ1-5
v_gene: TRBV15
len: 15
CDR3aa: CAVKRGAGMNQPQHF

j_gene: TRBJ2-1
v_gene: TRBV5-1
len: 16
CDR3aa: CASSPDGFGSYNEQFF

j_gene: TRBJ2-7
v_gene: TRBV11-3
len: 14
CDR3aa: CASSAPGVLSEQYF

j_gene: TRBJ2-3
v_gene: TRBV19
len: 17
CDR3aa: CASSSQTGGLITDTQYF

j_gene: TRBJ1-1
v_gene: TRBV5-8
len: 13
CDR3aa: CASSLLAGRQAFF

j_gene: TRBJ1-5
v_gene: TRBV6-5
len: 13
CDR3aa: CASSPGQSTPQHF

j_gene: TRBJ2-5
v_gene: TRBV6-5
len: 13
CDR3aa: CASSRVPEETQYF

j_gene: TRBJ1-1
v_gene: TRBV7-8
len: 12
CDR3aa: CASSRGGTEAFF

j_gene: TRBJ2-3
v_gene: TRBV25-1
len: 16
CDR3aa: CATGVSSGGATDTQYF

j_gene: TRBJ1-2
v_gene: TRBV27
len: 17
CDR3aa: CASSSYTRTERDRGYTF

j_gene: TRBJ1-1
v_gene: TRBV9
len: 16
CDR3aa: CASSVVDPRRGSEAFF

j_gene: TRBJ2-5
v_gene: TRBV6-6
len: 16
CDR3aa: CASSYSGQGAWKEQYF

j_gene: TRBJ2-5
v_gene: TRBV12-5
len: 18
CDR3aa: CASGRQGTENGANKAQYF